This TCR beta chain is from a study of T-cell memory formation after mild COVID-19. One entry per CDR3 protein results from TCRdb running MiXCR on the 5' RACE reads. The sample yields fewer than 600,000 distinct CDR3 sequences, roughly 20% seen once. The V gene's germline CDR1 is SGHNT and CDR2 YENEEA. V lost 5 bases and J 5 bases, leaving 12 bases between the germline ends. The CDR3 contains 13 residues. Material: PBMCs or a T cell subset sorted from them (not recorded which). The sequence derives from an adult woman who had mild COVID-19 (a few samples of this study predate the infection). Cell type and time point are not known. The chain employs TRBV11-3 and TRBJ2-5, with D maybe TRBD1 (5 bases). In DNA, the CDR3 is TGTGCCAGCAGCCTAGGGGAATTTGAGACCCAGTACTTC. Translation: CASSLGEFETQYF.